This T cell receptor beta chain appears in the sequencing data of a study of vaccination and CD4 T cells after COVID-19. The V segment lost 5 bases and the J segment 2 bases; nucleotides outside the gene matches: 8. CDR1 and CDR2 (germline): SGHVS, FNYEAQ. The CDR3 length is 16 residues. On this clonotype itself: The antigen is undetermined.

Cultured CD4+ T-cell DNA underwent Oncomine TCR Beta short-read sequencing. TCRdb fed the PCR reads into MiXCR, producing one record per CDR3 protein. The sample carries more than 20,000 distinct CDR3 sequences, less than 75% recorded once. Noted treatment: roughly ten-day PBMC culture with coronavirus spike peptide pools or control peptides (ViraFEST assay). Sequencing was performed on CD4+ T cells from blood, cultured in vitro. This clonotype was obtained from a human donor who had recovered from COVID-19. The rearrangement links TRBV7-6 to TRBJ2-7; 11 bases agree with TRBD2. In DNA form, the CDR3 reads TGTGCCAGCAGCGAGATAGGGACTAGCGGACCCTACGAGCAGTACTTC. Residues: CASSEIGTSGPYEQYF.